This T cell receptor (beta chain) is drawn from a study of PD-L1 blockade in urothelial cancer. Study summary: Male sex and bladder-origin urothelial cancer characterized about 85% of the roughly 30 patients.

Time point defined: peripheral blood 6 weeks after treatment start. Locally advanced or metastatic urothelial carcinoma affected the patients. Each PCR contained spiked-in synthetic TCR analog templates. TCRdb's copy holds only in-frame clones and misses some; the assay was immunoSEQ multiplex PCR. In the table there are tens of thousands of clones, roughly nine tenths of which are singletons. V was shortened by 4 bases and J by 3 bases, with 4 bases between the two germline ends. Germline lookup yields CDR1 LNHDA and CDR2 SQIVND (reference sequence). CDR3 length equals 12 residues. The TCR was taken from a man aged 65-85 years with urothelial cancer. Sequenced here: PBMCs, sampled around atezolizumab (anti-PD-L1) treatment. The chain links TRBV19 to TRBJ1-5; D is unclear. The CDR3 sequence: CASSRANQPQHF. In DNA form, the CDR3 reads TGTGCCAGTAGTAGAGCCAATCAGCCCCAGCATTTT.